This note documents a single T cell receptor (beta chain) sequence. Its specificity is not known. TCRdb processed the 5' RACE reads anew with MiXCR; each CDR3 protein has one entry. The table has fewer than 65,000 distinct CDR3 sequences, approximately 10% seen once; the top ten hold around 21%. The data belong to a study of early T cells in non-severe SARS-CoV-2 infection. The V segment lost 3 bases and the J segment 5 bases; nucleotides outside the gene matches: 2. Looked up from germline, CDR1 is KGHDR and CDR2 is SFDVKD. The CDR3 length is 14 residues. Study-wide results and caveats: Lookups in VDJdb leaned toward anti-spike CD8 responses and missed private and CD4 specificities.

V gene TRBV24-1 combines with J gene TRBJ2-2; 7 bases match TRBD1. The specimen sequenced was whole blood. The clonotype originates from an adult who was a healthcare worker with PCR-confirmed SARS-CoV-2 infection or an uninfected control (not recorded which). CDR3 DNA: TGTGCCACCAGTGATCCCAGGGGGACCGGGGAGCTGTTTTTT. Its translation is CATSDPRGTGELFF.